What follows are 12 T cell receptor beta chains derived from one specimen sequenced in a study of cytomegalovirus exposure and HLA in healthy donors. 60 Vbeta and 13 Jbeta primers were used in PCR. The assay was immunoSEQ multiplex PCR, and TCRdb's table has in-frame clones only and misses some. The sample has 150,000 to 200,000 clones, approximately 80% seen once. Sequencing was done on a sample of PBMCs. These receptors were collected from a man aged 25 to 40 in good health and CMV-seropositive.

The table lists this clone with a few counts. V and J are TRBV5-1 and TRBJ2-3; the match to TRBD2 covers 11 bases. The CDR3 has 15 residues. The germline V gene has CDR1 SGHRS and CDR2 YFSETQ. V was clipped by 5 bases and J by 3 bases; unmatched bases: 5. The CDR3 is CASRLTSGGTDTQYF. CDR3 DNA sequence: TGCGCCAGCAGGCTTACTAGCGGGGGTACAGATACGCAGTATTTT.

The rearrangement links TRBV2 to TRBJ2-7; 7 bases agree with TRBD1. V shed 9 bases and J 2 bases; nucleotides not matched to a gene: 7. This CDR3 comprises 13 residues. Germline CDR1 SNHLY, CDR2 FYNNEI. CDR3: CASHGDSPYEQYF. DNA of the CDR3: TGTGCCAGTCACGGGGACAGCCCCTACGAGCAGTACTTC.

The chain combines TRBV7-2 with TRBJ2-5; TRBD2 aligns across 12 bases. Per the germline V gene, CDR1 is SGHTA and CDR2 is FQGNSA. V shed 5 bases, J shed 2 bases, and the junction held 6 bases outside the gene matches. The CDR3 is 16 amino acids. CDR3 sequence: CASSPSGGVRQETQYF. CDR3 DNA: TGTGCCAGCAGCCCTAGCGGGGGGGTGAGGCAAGAGACCCAGTACTTC. The full variable domain, in which reference TRBV7-2 and TRBJ2-5 provide the parts outside the CDR3, is GAGVSQSPSNKVTEKGKDVELRCDPISGHTALYWYRQSLGQGLEFLIYFQGNSAPDKSGLPSDRFSAERTGGSVSTLTIQRTQQEDSAVYLCASSPSGGVRQETQYFGPGTRLLVL.

The rearrangement links TRBV11-2 to TRBJ2-7; D remains unclear. The V and J ends lost 4 bases and 3 bases respectively, with 7 bases between them. The CDR3 spans 12 residues. Germline V CDR1 and CDR2: SGHAT, FQNNGV. CDR3 in amino acids: CASSYDNYEQYF. The CDR3 bases are TGTGCCAGCAGCTATGACAACTACGAGCAGTACTTC.

This clone appeared a single time. As DNA, the CDR3 is TGTGCCAGCAGCTTGGGGAGAGGGTACTATGGCTACACCTTC. Residues: CASSLGRGYYGYTF. This chain uses TRBV7-9 with TRBJ1-2; D ambiguous. The CDR3 has 14 residues. V dropped 3 bases and J dropped 3 bases, with 11 bases sitting between them. Germline V gene data show CDR1 as SEHNR and CDR2 as FQNEAQ (reference sequence).

This clone was found a few times. The V gene is TRBV6-1, the J gene TRBJ1-5; D is possibly TRBD1 (6 bases). V lost 6 bases, J lost 6 bases, and 9 bases lay in between. Germline loops: CDR1 MNHNS, CDR2 SASEGT. The CDR3 extends over 12 amino acids. DNA for the CDR3: TGTGCCAGCAGGGGGGCGAGTCAGCCCCAGCATTTT. Translating it yields CASRGASQPQHF.

This clone has only a few counts. The chain is built from TRBV7-9 and TRBJ1-1, with D possibly TRBD1 on 5 matching bases. V was clipped by 7 bases and J by 5 bases, with 20 bases between them. The CDR3 totals 15 residues. Germline V CDR1 and CDR2: SEHNR, FQNEAQ (reference sequence). This CDR3 reads CASNRAGPMGTEAFF. The CDR3 DNA is TGTGCCAGCAACCGAGCAGGGCCAATGGGGACTGAAGCTTTCTTT.

The chain recombines TRBV25-1 with TRBJ1-3; TRBD1 aligns across 11 bases. V lost 2 bases to trimming and J lost 0 bases; unmatched junction nucleotides: 6. The CDR3 loop spans 18 amino acids. Germline V gives CDR1 MGHDK, CDR2 SYGVNS. DNA of the CDR3: TGTGCCAGCAGTGAAATAGGGACAGGGGGAAGCTCTGGAAACACCATATATTTT. Amino acids: CASSEIGTGGSSGNTIYF.

This clone was seen once. The chain carries TRBV9 and TRBJ2-1; weak D call: TRBD2 (6 bases). There are 14 residues in the CDR3. V was pared by 2 bases and J by 9 bases, with 15 bases between. Per the germline V gene, CDR1 is SGDLS and CDR2 is YYNGEE. The CDR3, as DNA: TGTGCCAGCAGCGTGACGGCGGGGCTTCCTGAGCAGTTCTTC. Protein sequence: CASSVTAGLPEQFF.

In regard to this clone: This sample also contains other DNA sequences that code for the same CDR3. The J gene is TRBJ1-5, the V gene TRBV19, with D perhaps matching TRBD1 (5 bases). The CDR3 extends over 15 amino acids. The germline V gene has CDR1 LNHDA and CDR2 SQIVND (reference sequence). V was pared by 6 bases and J by 5 bases, with 17 bases between. CDR3 sequence (DNA): TGTGCCAGTAGCCTAGACAGCGTGAAAGATCAGCCCCAGCATTTT. It is translated as CASSLDSVKDQPQHF. Filled out from reference TRBV19 and TRBJ1-5, the complete variable domain reads DGGITQSPKYLFRKEGQNVTLSCEQNLNHDAMYWYRQDPGQGLRLIYYSQIVNDFQKGDIAEGYSVSREKKESFPLTVTSAQKNPTAFYLCASSLDSVKDQPQHFGDGTRLSIL.

Only a few counts were recorded for this clone. V and J are TRBV7-4 and TRBJ1-5; TRBD1 might be the D (6 bases). Germline assignment: CDR1 SGHVT and CDR2 SQSDAQ. Trimming took off 5 bases at V and 1 base at J, with 12 bases between the two ends. The CDR3 has 15 amino acids. The CDR3 spells CASSRHRVSNQPQHF. For the CDR3, the DNA is TGTGCCAGCAGCCGCCACAGGGTGAGCAATCAGCCCCAGCATTTT. The entire variable domain, with the rest obtained from reference TRBV7-4 and TRBJ1-5, is as follows: GAGVSQSPRYKVAKRGRDVALRCDSISGHVTLYWYRQTLGQGSEVLTYSQSDAQRDKSGRPSGRFSAERPERSVSTLKIQRTEQGDSAVYLCASSRHRVSNQPQHFGDGTRLSIL.

This chain uses TRBV2 with TRBJ1-1; D not certain. V was pared by 5 bases and J by 5 bases, with 6 bases between. This CDR3 comprises 11 residues. CDR1 is SNHLY, CDR2 FYNNEI, per germline. CDR3 protein: CASSSGTEAFF. Here the CDR3 DNA reads TGTGCCAGCAGTTCCGGGACTGAAGCTTTCTTT.